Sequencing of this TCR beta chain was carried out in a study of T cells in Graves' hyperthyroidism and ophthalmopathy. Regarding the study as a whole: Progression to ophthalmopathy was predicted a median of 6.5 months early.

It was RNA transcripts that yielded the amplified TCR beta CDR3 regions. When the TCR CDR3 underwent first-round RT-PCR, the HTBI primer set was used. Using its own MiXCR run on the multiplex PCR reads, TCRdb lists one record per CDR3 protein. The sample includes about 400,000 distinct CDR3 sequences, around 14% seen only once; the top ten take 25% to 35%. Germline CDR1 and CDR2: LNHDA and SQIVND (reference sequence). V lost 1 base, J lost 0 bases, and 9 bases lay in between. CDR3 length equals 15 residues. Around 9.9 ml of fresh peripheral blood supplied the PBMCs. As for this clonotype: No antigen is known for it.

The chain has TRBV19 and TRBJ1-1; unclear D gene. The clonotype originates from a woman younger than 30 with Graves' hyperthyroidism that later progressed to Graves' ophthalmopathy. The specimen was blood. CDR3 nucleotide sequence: TGTGCCAGTAGTATAGCGCGACGCCTGAACACTGAAGCTTTCTTT. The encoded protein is CASSIARRLNTEAFF.